A single sample is the source of the 24 T cell receptor beta chains below, sequenced in a study of T-cell memory formation after mild COVID-19 (dated by TCRdb to about 2021). To prepare the library, 5' RACE was applied. Sequenced using an Illumina NovaSeq 6000. TCRdb took the public reads, trimmed them with fastp at Q25, ran MiXCR for clone calling and kept in-frame beta chains. Identical CDR3 protein sequences are pooled into one entry, listed with their most common genes and DNA. In all, the sample holds roughly 99,000 distinct CDR3 sequences, and approximately 15% of those were seen once. The ten most abundant clones make up 30% to 45% of the sample. The sample comprised PBMCs or a T cell subset sorted from them (not recorded which). These receptors were taken from a young man who had mild COVID-19 (a few samples of this study predate the infection). The sample titles of this study are shuffled in the database, so cell type and time point are left out; the donor was told from shared clones.

This clonotype has ten or more counts. The chain recombines TRBV27 with TRBJ2-5, with D tentatively TRBD2 (6 bases). CDR1 is MNHEY and CDR2 is SMNVEV in the germline V gene (reference sequence). This CDR3 spans 14 amino acids. V lost 4 bases and J 2 bases, leaving 11 bases between the germline ends. In nucleotides, the CDR3 is TGTGCCAGCAGTTGGGGGGTTGGACAAGAGACCCAGTACTTC. Residues: CASSWGVGQETQYF.

This sequence joins TRBV5-6 and TRBJ1-4; D might be TRBD1 (6 bases). Germline assignment: CDR1 SGHDT and CDR2 YYEEEE. The CDR3 consists of 14 residues. The V gene lost 1 base and the J gene lost 8 bases, with 12 bases spanning the gap. CDR3 protein: CASSLNGGDEKLFF. The DNA of the CDR3 is TGTGCCAGCAGCTTGAACGGGGGCGACGAAAAACTGTTTTTT.

This clonotype appeared a few times. The chain couples TRBV5-5 to TRBJ2-7; no definite D call. This CDR3 is built from 16 residues. Trimming stripped 1 base from V and 0 bases from J, with 14 bases between. Per the germline V gene, CDR1 is SGHKS and CDR2 is YYEKEE (reference sequence). The CDR3 here is CASSLSSRTSSYEQYV. The DNA for the CDR3 is TGTGCCAGCAGCTTGTCGTCCCGGACCAGCTCCTACGAGCAGTACGTC.

This clonotype was seen ten or more times. The rearrangement joins TRBV7-3 to TRBJ1-1; TRBD1 is a possible D gene (5 bases). The CDR3 extends over 14 amino acids. Germline V gene data show CDR1 as SGHTA and CDR2 as FQGTGA. The V end was cut by 2 bases, the J end by 1 base, with 8 bases between. CDR3 nucleotide sequence: TGTGCCAGCAGCTTAGCAGGGAGGAACACTGAAGCTTTCTTT. It codes for CASSLAGRNTEAFF.

This chain uses TRBV28 with TRBJ2-7; TRBD2 might be the D (6 bases). CDR1 is MDHEN and CDR2 is SYDVKM in the germline V gene. This CDR3 spans 13 amino acids. Trimming removed 6 bases from V and 0 bases from J, with 9 bases in between. The CDR3 sequence: CASSPGDSYEQYV. As DNA, the CDR3 is TGTGCCAGCAGCCCGGGGGACTCCTACGAGCAGTACGTC.

This clonotype has just a few counts. The rearrangement joins TRBV25-1 to TRBJ1-2; no clear D. V was trimmed by 8 bases and J by 3 bases, leaving 16 bases between them. This CDR3 comprises 14 residues. CDR1 is MGHDK and CDR2 is SYGVNS in the germline V gene. The CDR3 region has the DNA TGTGCCAGCGGGGATACAGAAACTCACTATGGCTACACCTTC. Its protein is CASGDTETHYGYTF.

This clonotype was observed a few times. The rearrangement links TRBV25-1 to TRBJ2-1, with D perhaps TRBD2 (5 bases). V was shortened by 3 bases and J by 12 bases, with 12 bases between the two germline ends. Germline CDR1 reads MGHDK; CDR2 reads SYGVNS. The CDR3 has 12 amino acids. The CDR3 sequence is CASSEDWMGQFF. In DNA form, the CDR3 reads TGTGCCAGCAGTGAGGACTGGATGGGGCAGTTCTTC. Supplemented by reference TRBV25-1 and TRBJ2-1, the full variable domain reads EADIYQTPRYLVIGTGKKITLECSQTMGHDKMYWYQQDPGMELHLIHYSYGVNSTEKGDLSSESTVSRIRTEHFPLTLESARPSHTSQYLCASSEDWMGQFFGPGTRLTVL.

The chain combines TRBV12-3 or TRBV12-4 with TRBJ2-1, with a tentative D call TRBD2 (6 bases). This CDR3 is 10 amino acids long. Trimming pared 6 bases from V and 15 bases from J, leaving 12 bases between. In nucleotides, the CDR3 is TGTGCCAGCAGGGGGGACTCTCCGTTCTTC. Its translation: CASRGDSPFF.

This clonotype was detected a few times. This rearrangement joins TRBV3-1 to TRBJ1-2; possible D gene TRBD1, 6 bases. CDR3 length equals 17 residues. Per germline, CDR1 LGHDT and CDR2 YNNKEL (reference sequence). Deletions cut 1 base from V and 4 bases from J, with 19 bases between. CDR3 in DNA: TGTGCCAGCAGCCAAGGGGGCAGGGGATTATTCGGCTATGGCTACACCTTC. Protein: CASSQGGRGLFGYGYTF.

This clonotype was detected ten times or more. V and J are TRBV28 and TRBJ2-3, with D possibly being TRBD2 (5 bases). Germline V lookup: CDR1 MDHEN, CDR2 SYDVKM. Trimming pared 10 bases from V and 2 bases from J, leaving 16 bases between. The CDR3 has 14 residues. The CDR3 is CATHLSGFTDTQYF. DNA for the CDR3: TGTGCCACCCACCTCTCGGGGTTCACAGATACGCAGTATTTT.

This rearrangement joins TRBV9 to TRBJ2-1; 9 nucleotides match TRBD1. Germline V gene lookup returns CDR1 SGDLS and CDR2 YYNGEE. The CDR3 consists of 15 residues. V was pared by 4 bases and J by 5 bases, with 7 bases of the junction left unmatched. DNA of the CDR3: TGTGCCAGCAGCTTCCGGGACAGGGTGGACAATGAGCAGTTCTTC. Its translation is CASSFRDRVDNEQFF.

The chain's CDR3 is CASSSPGTGLANEQFF. DNA of the CDR3: TGCGCCAGCAGCTCCCCCGGGACAGGGTTAGCAAATGAGCAGTTCTTC. V is TRBV5-1 and J is TRBJ2-1; TRBD1 matches 9 bases. The CDR3 contains 16 residues. Losses at the gene ends were 3 bases for V and 7 bases for J; bases not matched to a gene: 11. Germline CDR1 reads SGHRS; CDR2 reads YFSETQ.

This clonotype has just a few counts. The chain combines TRBV4-1 with TRBJ2-7; the match to TRBD2 covers 7 bases. V was clipped by 1 base and J by 6 bases; unmatched bases: 6. The CDR3 covers 14 residues. Per the germline V gene, CDR1 is MGHRA and CDR2 is YSYEKL. The CDR3 protein is CASSQGGGGAEQYF. The CDR3, as DNA: TGCGCCAGCAGCCAAGGAGGCGGGGGTGCCGAGCAGTACTTC.

V and J are TRBV5-6 and TRBJ2-1; D perhaps matches TRBD2 (5 bases). Trimming removed 7 bases at V and 7 bases at J, with 12 bases between. Germline CDR1 reads SGHDT; CDR2 reads YYEEEE. CDR3 length: 12 amino acids. The CDR3 DNA reads TGTGCCAGCGGGGAGCTGTTGAATGAGCAGTTCTTC. Protein sequence: CASGELLNEQFF.

This clonotype has more than one count but fewer than ten. The rearrangement uses TRBV2 and TRBJ2-7; D unresolved. CDR3 length: 14 residues. Germline CDR1 is SNHLY and CDR2 is FYNNEI. The germline V and J ends were trimmed by 6 bases and 4 bases, with 16 bases remaining between them. The CDR3 region is CASSSKSGPYEQYV. The CDR3 nucleotides are TGTGCCAGCAGCTCCAAGTCAGGACCGTACGAGCAGTACGTC.

In this sample, this clonotype turned up many times. The V call is TRBV29-1, the J call TRBJ2-2; D unclear. Germline V CDR1 and CDR2: SQVTM, ANQGSEA. Trimming took off 3 bases at V and 8 bases at J, with 10 bases between the two ends. This CDR3 has 12 residues. As DNA, the CDR3 is TGCAGCGTTGACTCGCAGATAGGGGAGCTGTTTTTT. This translates into CSVDSQIGELFF.

This clonotype was seen many times. The junction departs from the called germline gene at one end, perhaps through a read error. CDR3 sequence: CASSVAGGYNEQFF. The CDR3 region has the DNA TGTGCCAGCAGCGTAGCGGGAGGCTACAATGAGCAGTTCTTC. The chain uses TRBV7-9 and TRBJ2-1; TRBD2 matches 10 bases. CDR3 length equals 14 residues. Germline CDR1 SEHNR, CDR2 FQNEAQ (reference sequence).

In this sample, this clonotype turned up a few times. The chain recombines TRBV4-1 with TRBJ2-1; 12 nucleotides align to TRBD2. The CDR3 covers 14 residues. The V gene's germline CDR1 is MGHRA and CDR2 YSYEKL. V lost 2 bases and J lost 7; bases outside the gene matches: 0. CDR3 nucleotides: TGCGCCAGCAGCCAACTAGCGGGGGGGAATGAGCAGTTCTTC. Its protein is CASSQLAGGNEQFF.

Here the CDR3 reads CASSIYDSVNEQFF. CDR3 DNA: TGCGCCAGCAGCATATATGACAGTGTAAATGAGCAGTTCTTC. The V call is TRBV5-1, the J call TRBJ2-1; D possibly corresponds to TRBD1 (5 bases). The CDR3 spans 14 residues. V was cut by 4 bases and J by 7 bases, with 15 bases left in between. Germline-derived CDR1 and CDR2 are SGHRS and YFSETQ.

The rearrangement uses TRBV6-2 or TRBV6-3 and TRBJ2-2, with TRBD1 matching over 8 bases. The CDR3 has 15 amino acids. With 6 bases clipped from V and 4 bases from J, the junction kept 7 bases outside the gene matches. Germline CDR1 MNHEY, CDR2 SVGEGT. CDR3 in amino acids: CASSPTGVFTGELFF. The CDR3 DNA reads TGTGCCAGCAGCCCGACAGGGGTCTTCACCGGGGAGCTGTTTTTT.

The CDR3 sequence: CASSPAGFTYEQYF. Here the CDR3 DNA reads TGTGCCAGCAGCCCGGCAGGGTTCACCTACGAGCAGTACTTC. This chain connects TRBV6-5 to TRBJ2-7, with D possibly being TRBD1 (5 bases). V was pared by 6 bases and J by 2 bases, with 14 bases between. This CDR3 is built from 14 residues. Germline V gene data show CDR1 as MNHEY and CDR2 as SVGAGI.

This clonotype was recorded a few times. The J gene is TRBJ2-1, the V gene TRBV16; D not certain. Germline V gene lookup returns CDR1 KGHSY and CDR2 FQNENV. Trimming left V 0 bases short and J 5 bases short, with 17 bases between. CDR3 length equals 17 residues. The chain's CDR3 is CASSQSRAGDFHNEQFF. The DNA for the CDR3 is TGTGCCAGCAGCCAATCTCGGGCAGGCGACTTTCACAATGAGCAGTTCTTC.

There are a few counts of this clonotype. The chain is built from TRBV20-1 and TRBJ2-7, with 7 bases fitting TRBD2. The CDR3 is 14 residues long. V lost 1 base to trimming and J lost 5 bases; unmatched junction nucleotides: 8. CDR1 DFQATT and CDR2 SNEGSKA come from the germline V gene (reference sequence). CDR3 nucleotide sequence: TGCAGTGCTAGAGGGGCCAGCGGGGTAAACGAGCAGTACTTC. Translation: CSARGASGVNEQYF.

This clonotype occurred a few times. The CDR3 is CASSVGAGTVNTEAFF. CDR3 DNA sequence: TGTGCCAGCAGCGTAGGTGCCGGGACAGTGAACACTGAAGCTTTCTTT. The chain has TRBV9 and TRBJ1-1, with TRBD1 matching over 7 bases. CDR1 is SGDLS and CDR2 is YYNGEE in the germline V gene. V shed 0 bases and J 0 bases; nucleotides not matched to a gene: 5. This CDR3 spans 16 amino acids.